This T cell receptor (beta chain) was identified during a study of blood T cells in healthy people across ages. Background on the study: When template switching was applied, about one barcoded beta molecule was captured per two T cells.

General study results and limits: Getting older went along with TCR beta diversity per million T cells dropping roughly linearly.

Next came a second PCR, run for about 6 to 12 cycles, which used a sample-barcoded 5' primer along with a J-beta primer mix. Each CDR3 protein is one row after TCRdb ran MiXCR on the 5' RACE reads. The table has about 1.1 million distinct CDR3 sequences, roughly two fifths seen once; the top ten hold 13%. Extraction yielded at least 5 micrograms of total RNA per sample. Deletions cut 5 bases from V and 0 bases from J, with 13 bases between. This CDR3 is 14 amino acids long. Germline lookup yields CDR1 DFQATT and CDR2 SNEGSKA (reference sequence). As for this clonotype: Its specificity is not known.

The origin of this receptor is a man younger than 35 in good health. The rearrangement joins TRBV20-1 to TRBJ1-1; no clear D gene. Sequencing was carried out using blood. The CDR3 region is CSAPARNMNTEAFF. The CDR3 coding sequence is TGCAGTGCTCCCGCTAGAAATATGAACACTGAAGCTTTCTTT.